This TCR beta chain was obtained from a study of blood T cells in healthy people across ages (dated by TCRdb to between 2015 and 2016). Notes on the research overall: In model experiments, roughly one uniquely barcoded TCR beta cDNA molecule per two T cells was captured by template switching. Using deep sequencing normalized with unique cDNA molecular identifiers, the study measured how TCR beta repertoire diversity changes with age. To avoid experimental bias, donors of different ages were randomly spread across the sequencing lanes. For two donors (one aged 18 to 29 and one aged 80 or older), the study analyzed two additional independent replicas of 1 million unique cDNA reads from the same blood draw. The donors were split into four age groups: young (average around 15 years), middle-aged (39), aged (approximately 60) and long-lived (roughly 77). Here is what the overall study found, with its caveats: Observed TCR beta diversity correlated strongly with the percentage of naive T cells measured by flow cytometry. Conclusive comparison of naive and antigen-experienced compartments was prevented by the profiling of bulk unsorted PBMCs. Estimates of total diversity based on one million sequenced T cells were considered lower bounds and underestimates. Compared with the aged group, more naive CD4+ T cells, fewer expanded clones and increased TCR diversity were shown by the long-lived group, suggesting age selection. As age increased, observed TCR beta diversity per million T cells dropped in a roughly linear way, and a significant reduction was already evident by age around 41. Because donor CMV infection status was unknown, age-related changes in expanded clonotypes were potentially confounded.

V and J are truncated by 1 base and 0 bases respectively, leaving an intervening sequence of 10 bases. The germline V gene gives CDR1 as MDHEN and CDR2 as SYDVKM. Including the terminal cysteine and phenylalanine, the CDR3 comprises 16 residues. Only the CDR3 part of the read is kept: 48 bases, read in frame from the first base. The receptor library was made with 5' RACE. Data came from an Illumina HiSeq 2500. A second PCR of about 7 to 12 cycles was run with a J-beta primer mix and a sample-barcoded 5' primer. A unique molecular identifier was introduced onto each TCR beta cDNA molecule by a template-switch 5' adaptor carrying 12 random nucleotides. Each sample yielded at least 2.5 million CDR3-containing paired-end reads. The Mint cDNA synthesis kit, primed by a TRBC-specific oligonucleotide, was used to synthesize first-strand cDNA from all RNA. Following uracil-DNA glycosylase treatment, a first 18-cycle PCR with universal primers M1SS and BC2_uni_R was performed on all cDNA. For the original study's pipeline: For normalization, 1 million high-quality reads were randomly selected from each sample, with every read carrying a distinct molecular identifier. Instead of being binned into consensus sequences, reads with shared molecular identifiers were discarded. MiTCR, set to a Q25 quality threshold and the strictest error-elimination algorithm, was used for CDR3 identification, clonotype clustering and error correction. A nonparametric unseen species model with Euler transformation was used to estimate a lower bound on total TCR beta diversity. The raw public reads went through TCRdb reprocessing: fastp at Q25, MiXCR clone calling, in-frame beta chains kept. Every entry covers one CDR3 protein and lists the most common genes and DNA from its rows. These V and J calls derive from TCRdb rather than the authors' analysis. The sample table shows about 1.4 million distinct CDR3 sequences, and approximately 60% are seen once. The top ten clonotypes cover 6.5% to 8% of the sample.

Turning to this clonotype: Its specific antigen is unknown. The sample holds no much larger clone one base away, and base qualities are not on file.

The donors were some 39 Caucasian individuals from Russia, aged about 6 to 95 years, who were systemically healthy. Around 10 milliliters of peripheral blood were drawn from each donor into EDTA-treated Vacutainer tubes. Ficoll-Paque density-gradient centrifugation was used to isolate PBMCs, with at least 7 million per sample. Trizol reagent was used to extract total RNA from the PBMCs, yielding at least 5.5 micrograms per sample. For every donor, flow cytometry on a PBMC aliquot measured the percentage of naive CD45RAhigh/CD27high T cells. The sequence derives from a man in his late teens or twenties in good health. Input material: blood. The chain is assembled from TRBV28 and TRBJ1-5; the D gene remains uncertain. For the CDR3, the sequence is CASSLLTTLSNQPQHF. The DNA is TGTGCCAGCAGTTTATTGACCACTCTTAGCAATCAGCCCCAGCATTTT.